The clone carrying this T cell receptor (beta chain) is classed as medium-sized (0.01 to 0.1%). Its antigen is still unknown. The data belong to a study of spatial heterogeneity in lung cancer. Per germline, CDR1 ENHRY and CDR2 SYGVKD. V trimming: 8 bases; J trimming: 5 bases; junction bases outside the gene matches: 8. There are 14 residues in the CDR3. The study's findings and limits: Among tumor T cells, estimated coverage was approximately 7% for alpha chains and roughly 14% for beta chains. Expanded intratumoral alpha and beta TCR counts tracked tumor mutation counts.

TCRdb recomputed calls from the 5' RACE reads with MiXCR, one row per CDR3 protein. The sample has around 2,600 distinct CDR3 sequences, about 8.8% seen once. The time point is: sample taken at primary tumor resection. This specimen was lung tumor tissue, taken at surgery. The TCR comes from a male donor with early-stage non-small cell lung cancer. The V and J genes are TRBV10-3 and TRBJ2-5; TRBD2 aligns across 10 bases. The CDR3 coding sequence is TGTGCCATCGGGGAGCGGGAGGGCCCTGAGACCCAGTACTTC. Protein product: CAIGEREGPETQYF.